This TCR beta chain was sequenced for a study of cytomegalovirus exposure and HLA in healthy donors. Study-wide points: Later work found most CMV-associated TCR beta chains apparently HLA-restricted. For most subjects, TCR beta sequences were reported to predict HLA-A and HLA-B alleles with accuracy. A later analysis linked a missense variant in DCLRE1C to the trimming of TCR beta V and J genes.

Trimming shortened V by 1 base and J by 0 bases, and 6 bases separated the two germline ends. CDR1 is SGHAT, CDR2 FQNNGV, per germline. This CDR3 region has 15 residues. Primers for the PCR totalled 60 Vbeta and 13 Jbeta. Sequencing used immunoSEQ multiplex PCR; TCRdb keeps in-frame clones, though not all of them. The data contain around 160,000 clones, about 76% of them singletons. A note on this clone: Its antigen is currently unknown.

The chain combines TRBV11-2 with TRBJ1-4; no definite D call. The origin of this receptor is a male donor in good health and CMV-seropositive. The sequenced material came from PBMCs. This chain's CDR3 is CASSLGSATNEKLFF. CDR3 DNA sequence: TGTGCCAGCAGCTTAGGGTCAGCAACTAATGAAAAACTGTTTTTT.